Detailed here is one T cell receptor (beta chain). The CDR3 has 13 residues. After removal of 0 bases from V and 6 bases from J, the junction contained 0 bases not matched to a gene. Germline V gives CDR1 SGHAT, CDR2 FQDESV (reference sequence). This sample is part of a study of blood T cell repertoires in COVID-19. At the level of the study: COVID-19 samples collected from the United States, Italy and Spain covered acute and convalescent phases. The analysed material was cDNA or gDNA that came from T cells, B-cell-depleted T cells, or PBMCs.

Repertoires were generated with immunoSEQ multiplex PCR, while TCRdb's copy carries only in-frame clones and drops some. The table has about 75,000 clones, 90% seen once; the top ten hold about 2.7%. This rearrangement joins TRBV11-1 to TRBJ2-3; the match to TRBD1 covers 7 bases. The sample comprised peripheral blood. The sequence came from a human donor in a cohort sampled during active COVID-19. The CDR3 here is CASSLAQGDTQYF. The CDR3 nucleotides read TGTGCCAGCAGCTTAGCACAGGGGGATACGCAGTATTTT.